This T cell receptor (beta chain) was observed in a study of blood T cell repertoires in COVID-19. Across the whole study: Collection of acute and convalescent COVID-19 samples took place in the United States, Italy and Spain.

Data came from immunoSEQ multiplex PCR; TCRdb stores just in-frame clones and leaves some out. The profile shows approximately 130,000 clones, about 86% of them singletons. Trimming shortened V by 1 base and J by 0 bases, and 6 bases separated the two germline ends. The germline CDR1 and CDR2 sequences are LNHNV and YYDKDF (reference sequence). This CDR3 is built from 14 residues. Sequences were obtained from peripheral blood. This clonotype was obtained from a woman in her fifties or sixties who had recovered from COVID-19. The chain links TRBV15 to TRBJ1-1; D call uncertain. For the CDR3, the DNA is TGTGCCACCAGCAGAGTGCGTTTGAACACTGAAGCTTTCTTT. This gives the protein CATSRVRLNTEAFF.